These 2 T cell receptor beta chains share one sample of origin, sequenced in a study of CD8 T cells in ankylosing spondylitis. Notes on the study in general: It appeared that ankylosing spondylitis blood was characterized by a TCR beta motif of seven or eight highly homologous variants.

Their antigens remain unidentified. TCRdb used MiXCR to reprocess the 5' RACE reads, holding one entry per CDR3 protein. This sample has around 540,000 distinct CDR3 sequences, with roughly 13% found just once. The sequenced material came from blood, either unsorted or a sorted T cell fraction (not recorded which). These receptors were collected from a male donor with ankylosing spondylitis.

In this sample, this clonotype turned up a few times. CDR3 in DNA: TGTGCCAGCAGCTTAAGTTTGGGGACTAGTTCCTACAATGAGCAGTTCTTC. Encoded protein: CASSLSLGTSSYNEQFF. V gene TRBV5-6 combines with J gene TRBJ2-1; 8 bases are a match to TRBD2. Losses at the gene ends were 2 bases for V and 1 base for J; bases not matched to a gene: 8. CDR1 and CDR2 (germline): SGHDT, YYEEEE. This CDR3 region has 17 residues.

This chain connects TRBV3-1 to TRBJ2-3, with 8 bases matching TRBD1. This CDR3 comprises 13 residues. The junction had 6 bases not matched to a gene; V was cut back by 3 bases and J by 10 bases. Germline V gene sequence: CDR1 LGHDT, CDR2 YNNKEL (reference sequence). The CDR3 DNA follows: TGTGCCAGCAGCCACTCAGGGGGCGGATCGCAGTATTTT. Amino acid sequence: CASSHSGGGSQYF.